Shown below are 18 T cell receptor beta chains from a single sample sequenced in a study of blood T cell repertoires in COVID-19. Libraries were prepared by immunoSEQ multiplex PCR; TCRdb keeps only in-frame clonotypes and omits some of them. The data contain more than 80,000 clones, roughly nine tenths of them seen just once; the ten biggest clones take up around 1.5%. Sequenced: peripheral blood. The receptors shown here come from a human donor with active COVID-19. The donor label of this sample is uncertain.

The chain uses TRBV6-5 and TRBJ2-5; the D gene is possibly TRBD1 (5 bases). Between the trimmed V and J ends, which lost 5 bases and 1 base, there was a span of 14 bases. Germline CDR1 reads MNHEY; CDR2 reads SVGAGI. The CDR3 sequence is 15 residues long. Written as DNA, the CDR3 is TGTGCCAGCAGTCGAATCCAGGGTGCCCAAGAGACCCAGTACTTC. Its protein product is CASSRIQGAQETQYF.

The V gene is TRBV5-1, the J gene TRBJ2-3; 9 bases map to TRBD2. V lost 5 bases to trimming and J lost 4 bases; unmatched junction nucleotides: 11. The CDR3 extends over 16 amino acids. CDR1 is SGHRS and CDR2 is YFSETQ in the germline V gene. The CDR3 spells CASRPRGSGGPDTQYF. The DNA of the CDR3 is TGCGCCAGCAGACCCAGAGGGAGCGGGGGGCCAGATACGCAGTATTTT.

This clone is a singleton in its sample. The rearrangement uses TRBV30 and TRBJ1-1; D remains unclear. The germline V and J ends were trimmed by 2 bases and 1 base, with 20 bases remaining between them. The germline V gene encodes CDR1 GTSNPN and CDR2 SVGIG (reference sequence). This CDR3 comprises 17 residues. CDR3 sequence reads: CAWSHGFTGIGNTEAFF. The DNA of the CDR3 is TGTGCCTGGAGTCACGGGTTTACGGGGATCGGGAACACTGAAGCTTTCTTT.

The V gene is TRBV7-2, the J gene TRBJ1-2, with D maybe TRBD1 (5 bases). The CDR3 spans 15 residues. The V end lost 4 bases, the J end lost 3 bases, and 15 bases lay between the germline ends. The germline CDR1 and CDR2 sequences are SGHTA and FQGNSA. This chain's CDR3 is CASSSSLWGDYGYTF. CDR3 bases: TGTGCCAGCAGCTCTAGTCTTTGGGGGGACTATGGCTACACCTTC.

The CDR3 is CASSLEETGYYGYTF. For the CDR3, the DNA is TGTGCCAGCAGCTTAGAGGAGACAGGCTACTATGGCTACACCTTC. The chain couples TRBV11-2 to TRBJ1-2; TRBD1 might be the D (6 bases). Trimming shortened V by 0 bases and J by 3 bases, and 11 bases separated the two germline ends. Per germline, CDR1 SGHAT and CDR2 FQNNGV. The CDR3 sequence is 15 residues long.

The CDR3, as DNA: TGTGCCAGCAGCCCGACAAATTATGGCTACACCTTC. The encoded protein is CASSPTNYGYTF. The chain employs TRBV7-9 and TRBJ1-2; D unresolved. Germline V gene sequence: CDR1 SEHNR, CDR2 FQNEAQ (reference sequence). This CDR3 region has 12 residues. Trimming cost V 5 bases and J 5 bases, with 9 bases left between them.

This sequence joins TRBV19 and TRBJ2-5, with D uncertain. Germline values: CDR1 LNHDA, CDR2 SQIVND (reference sequence). V lost 5 bases and J lost 4, with 14 bases in between. The CDR3 runs to 14 residues. The CDR3 here is CASSERQKVETQYF. The CDR3 DNA follows: TGTGCCAGTAGTGAGCGTCAGAAAGTAGAGACCCAGTACTTC.

The chain uses TRBV4-1 and TRBJ2-3, with 10 bases that match TRBD2. Germline V gene sequence: CDR1 MGHRA, CDR2 YSYEKL. Trimming at V came to 3 bases and at J to 0 bases, leaving 6 bases not matched to a gene. There are 17 residues in the CDR3. Here the CDR3 DNA reads TGCGCCAGCAGCCAGCATCTAGCGGGGGCTAGCACAGATACGCAGTATTTT. Its translation is CASSQHLAGASTDTQYF.

The chain links TRBV6-4 to TRBJ2-2, with TRBD2 identical over 8 bases. From germline, CDR1 is MRHNA and CDR2 SNTAGT. Trimming cost V 6 bases and J 5 bases; bases outside gene matches: 2. The CDR3 is made up of 13 amino acids. The CDR3 DNA is TGTGCCAGCAGCGCTAGCGGGACCGGGGAGCTGTTTTTT. Its translation is CASSASGTGELFF.

This chain uses TRBV4-1 with TRBJ2-1, with D perhaps TRBD2 (5 bases). The CDR3 is 12 amino acids. Trimming took 2 bases from V and 7 from J, leaving 6 bases between them. Germline V gene data show CDR1 as MGHRA and CDR2 as YSYEKL. For the CDR3, the DNA is TGCGCCAGCAGCCAAAGAGGGAATGAGCAGTTCTTC. Its protein product is CASSQRGNEQFF.

The chain recombines TRBV28 with TRBJ2-1; possibly TRBD2 for D (5 bases). This CDR3 is built from 15 residues. Trimming removed 3 bases from V and 0 bases from J, with 9 bases in between. Germline CDR1 and CDR2: MDHEN and SYDVKM. CDR3 bases: TGTGCCAGCAGTTTTTACGGGAACTCCTACAATGAGCAGTTCTTC. Amino acids: CASSFYGNSYNEQFF.

DNA of the CDR3: TGTGCCAGCAGCCAAGATTCGGGGATCATCGGCTTTGAGCAGTTCTTC. Amino acids: CASSQDSGIIGFEQFF. This chain uses TRBV14 with TRBJ2-1, with D maybe TRBD2 (5 bases). V lost 0 bases, J lost 9 bases, and 18 bases lay in between. The CDR3 is 16 amino acids. In germline, CDR1 is SGHDN, CDR2 FVKESK.

This chain links TRBV6-5 with TRBJ2-7, with 11 bases that match TRBD1. Losses at the gene ends were 6 bases for V and 3 bases for J; bases not matched to a gene: 7. Per the germline V gene, CDR1 is MNHEY and CDR2 is SVGAGI. The CDR3 is 15 amino acids. CDR3 DNA sequence: TGTGCCAGCAGCGCTGACGGGACAGGGGGCTACGAGCAGTACTTC. Translating gives CASSADGTGGYEQYF.

V gene TRBV29-1 combines with J gene TRBJ1-4; no firm D call. V lost 4 bases and J 4 bases, leaving 7 bases between the germline ends. The CDR3 totals 12 residues. Germline V CDR1 and CDR2: SQVTM, ANQGSEA. CDR3 DNA sequence: TGCAGCGTTGCCAGCGATAATGAAAAACTGTTTTTT. Its protein product is CSVASDNEKLFF. Complete variable domain (other parts from reference TRBV29-1 and TRBJ1-4): SAVISQKPSRDICQRGTSLTIQCQVDSQVTMMFWYRQQPGQSLTLIATANQGSEATYESGFVIDKFPISRPNLTFSTLTVSNMSPEDSSIYLCSVASDNEKLFFGSGTQLSVL.

This sequence joins TRBV11-3 and TRBJ2-2; tentatively, D is TRBD2 (5 bases). The CDR3 runs to 14 residues. Deletions cut 5 bases from V and 1 base from J, with 8 bases between. Germline assignment: CDR1 SGHNT and CDR2 YENEEA. This CDR3 is CASSLARNTGELFF. The DNA of the CDR3 is TGTGCCAGCAGCCTAGCCCGGAACACCGGGGAGCTGTTTTTT.

The rearrangement uses TRBV7-2 and TRBJ2-7; 7 positions match TRBD1. Unmatched junction bases numbered 7, after V lost 5 bases and J lost 3 bases. This CDR3 has 14 residues. CDR1 SGHTA and CDR2 FQGNSA come from the germline V gene. CDR3 bases: TGTGCCAGCAGCATAAGACAGGGTTTCTACGAGCAGTACTTC. Encoded protein: CASSIRQGFYEQYF.

This clone was seen a few times. V and J are TRBV7-3 and TRBJ2-1, with a tentative D call TRBD2 (5 bases). This CDR3 is 13 amino acids long. V lost 2 bases and J 10 bases, leaving 12 bases between the germline ends. The germline CDR1 and CDR2 sequences are SGHTA and FQGTGA. For the CDR3, the DNA is TGTGCCAGCAGCTTATTCTCGGGATACGAGCAGTTCTTC. It specifies CASSLFSGYEQFF.

The J gene is TRBJ1-1, the V gene TRBV7-2; unclear D gene. The V end lost 1 base, the J end lost 11 bases, and 14 bases lay between the germline ends. Germline V gene sequence: CDR1 SGHTA, CDR2 FQGNSA. The CDR3 is made up of 13 amino acids. The CDR3 reads CASSLGFGDGAFF. The CDR3 DNA reads as TGTGCCAGCAGCTTAGGTTTCGGGGATGGCGCTTTCTTT.